One sample yielded the 20 T cell receptor beta chains listed below, sequenced in a study of PD-1 blockade in classical Hodgkin lymphoma. Time point in this sample: cycle 4 day 1 (C4D1), after less than 7 weeks of nivolumab. Each and every patient relapsed after autologous stem cell transplantation, and patients got differing brentuximab vedotin exposure. TCRdb's table, derived via immunoSEQ multiplex PCR, lists solely in-frame clones and lacks some. The sample contains more than 75,000 clones, roughly 91% of which appear only once. This specimen was peripheral blood mononuclear cells (PBMCs), taken before the fourth cycle of nivolumab. Source of these receptors: a human donor with classical Hodgkin lymphoma.

The chain couples TRBV19 to TRBJ2-7; 9 bases line up with TRBD1. V gave up 1 base and J gave up 3 bases; unmatched junction bases: 4. The germline CDR1 and CDR2 sequences are LNHDA and SQIVND (reference sequence). The CDR3 runs to 15 residues. The CDR3 sequence is CASSIGGTGIYEQYF. In DNA, the CDR3 is TGTGCCAGTAGTATAGGCGGGACAGGGATCTACGAGCAGTACTTC. The full variable domain, with the rest looked up from reference TRBV19 and TRBJ2-7, is DGGITQSPKYLFRKEGQNVTLSCEQNLNHDAMYWYRQDPGQGLRLIYYSQIVNDFQKGDIAEGYSVSREKKESFPLTVTSAQKNPTAFYLCASSIGGTGIYEQYFGPGTRLTVT.

The rearrangement links TRBV2 to TRBJ2-3, with 10 bases fitting TRBD1. The CDR3 loop spans 15 amino acids. Germline V gene sequence: CDR1 SNHLY, CDR2 FYNNEI. V shed 2 bases and J 9 bases; nucleotides not matched to a gene: 8. The CDR3, as DNA: TGTGCCAGCAGTGAAAGTTCAGGGGACAGGGGAACGCAGTATTTT. This codes for CASSESSGDRGTQYF.

This clone was recorded only once. The V and J genes are TRBV10-3 and TRBJ1-5; D is uncertain. The germline V and J ends were trimmed by 4 bases and 2 bases, with 12 bases remaining between them. The CDR3 length is 15 residues. From germline, CDR1 is ENHRY and CDR2 SYGVKD. The CDR3 sequence: CAISGSEVRNQPQHF. DNA of the CDR3: TGTGCCATCAGTGGGTCGGAAGTCCGCAATCAGCCCCAGCATTTT.

The sample holds one count of this clone. The chain combines TRBV9 with TRBJ2-3; TRBD2 matches at 8 bases. The CDR3 spans 17 residues. V lost 0 bases to trimming and J lost 3 bases; unmatched junction nucleotides: 9. Germline CDR1 SGDLS, CDR2 YYNGEE. Here the CDR3 reads CASSVAPAGGKTDTQYF. Here the CDR3 DNA reads TGTGCCAGCAGCGTAGCCCCGGCGGGAGGAAAGACAGATACGCAGTATTTT.

The chain recombines TRBV6-1 with TRBJ2-3, with D perhaps TRBD1 or TRBD2 (6 bases each). The V gene lost 10 bases and the J gene lost 4 bases, with 15 bases spanning the gap. The CDR3 runs 13 residues. The germline V gene encodes CDR1 MNHNS and CDR2 SASEGT. Here the CDR3 reads CANGWGAADTQYF. The CDR3, as DNA: TGTGCCAACGGGTGGGGGGCGGCAGATACGCAGTATTTT.

This rearrangement joins TRBV4-1 to TRBJ2-1; D ambiguous. The CDR3 is 14 residues long. V lost 0 bases, J lost 3 bases, and 6 bases lay in between. Germline CDR1 is MGHRA and CDR2 is YSYEKL. The CDR3 region is CASSQESGYNEQFF. The CDR3 bases are TGCGCCAGCAGCCAAGAATCCGGCTACAATGAGCAGTTCTTC.

The CDR3 loop reads CASSLGASTDTQYF. The DNA for the CDR3 is TGTGCCAGCAGCTTAGGAGCTAGCACAGATACGCAGTATTTT. This sequence joins TRBV5-4 and TRBJ2-3; D unresolved. The CDR3 is 14 amino acids. V lost 2 bases and J lost 0, with 7 bases in between. Germline values: CDR1 SGHNT, CDR2 YYREEE (reference sequence).

V usage is TRBV29-1 and J usage is TRBJ1-1; 8 nucleotides agree with TRBD1. Per germline, CDR1 SQVTM and CDR2 ANQGSEA. V gave up 4 bases and J gave up 5 bases; unmatched junction bases: 6. This CDR3 has 13 residues. The CDR3: CSVVRTGLTEAFF. CDR3 in DNA: TGCAGCGTTGTGCGGACAGGGTTAACTGAAGCTTTCTTT.

This chain connects TRBV5-6 to TRBJ2-7, with unresolved D. Germline lookup yields CDR1 SGHDT and CDR2 YYEEEE. V lost 1 base and J lost 4, with 15 bases in between. The CDR3 length is 15 residues. This chain's CDR3 is CASSLPRVPYYEQYF. The DNA for the CDR3 is TGTGCCAGCAGCTTGCCAAGGGTTCCATATTACGAGCAGTACTTC.

For the CDR3, the DNA is TGTGCCAGCAGTTCGCCCGGGACAGGGTTCTCCTTCTATGGCTACACCTTC. Protein product: CASSSPGTGFSFYGYTF. This chain connects TRBV28 to TRBJ1-2; TRBD1 aligns across 9 bases. This CDR3 comprises 17 residues. The V gene end was trimmed by 4 bases and the J gene end by 4 bases; junction bases not matched to a gene: 13. From germline, CDR1 is MDHEN and CDR2 SYDVKM.

The chain links TRBV6-5 to TRBJ1-5; no firm D call. V shed 5 bases and J shed 4 bases, with 12 bases lying between them. CDR1 is MNHEY, CDR2 SVGAGI, per germline. The CDR3 loop spans 14 amino acids. The CDR3 region has the DNA TGTGCCAGCAGTGCCGATTCAAAAAATCAGCCCCAGCATTTT. Its protein product is CASSADSKNQPQHF.

The genes are TRBV9 and TRBJ2-2; D possibly corresponds to TRBD2 (5 bases). The V and J ends lost 1 base and 5 bases respectively, with 12 bases between them. The CDR3 runs 15 residues. CDR1 and CDR2 from the germline V gene are SGDLS and YYNGEE. CDR3 coding DNA: TGTGCCAGCAGCGTAACCGGGGATGGAACCGGGGAGCTGTTTTTT. Translated, it gives CASSVTGDGTGELFF.

V is TRBV6-5 and J is TRBJ2-1; D not certain. The CDR3 loop spans 13 amino acids. The germline gives CDR1 MNHEY, CDR2 SVGAGI. Trimming removed 4 bases at V and 6 bases at J, with 10 bases between. CDR3 coding DNA: TGTGCCAGCAGTTTGTCTAGTTCCAATGAGCAGTTCTTC. Encoded protein: CASSLSSSNEQFF.

CDR3 DNA sequence: TGTGCCAGCAGTTTACACAGGGGGCCCACTGAAGCTTTCTTT. Its protein product is CASSLHRGPTEAFF. V and J are TRBV27 and TRBJ1-1; TRBD1 aligns across 9 bases. The CDR3 has 14 amino acids. V lost 2 bases and J lost 4; bases outside the gene matches: 2. The V gene's germline CDR1 is MNHEY and CDR2 SMNVEV (reference sequence).

This chain uses TRBV27 with TRBJ2-7; tentatively, D is TRBD2 (6 bases). Looked up from germline, CDR1 is MNHEY and CDR2 is SMNVEV (reference sequence). The length of the CDR3 is 13 residues. Between the trimmed V and J ends, which lost 2 bases and 4 bases, there was a span of 9 bases. The CDR3 coding sequence is TGTGCCAGCAGTTTAATGGGGGGTTACGAGCAGTACTTC. Encoded protein: CASSLMGGYEQYF.

The chain couples TRBV9 to TRBJ2-3, with 14 bases aligning to TRBD2. CDR3 length equals 17 residues. Germline V gene data show CDR1 as SGDLS and CDR2 as YYNGEE. V lost 5 bases to trimming and J lost 2 bases; unmatched junction nucleotides: 7. CDR3 loop: CASRAGTSGRLTDTQYF. CDR3 coding DNA: TGTGCCAGCAGAGCCGGGACTAGCGGGAGACTCACAGATACGCAGTATTTT.

The chain uses TRBV6-5 and TRBJ2-7, with 8 bases that match TRBD2. There are 15 residues in the CDR3. J gave up 1 base and V 0 bases, and 2 bases lay outside the gene matches. CDR1 is MNHEY and CDR2 is SVGAGI in the germline V gene. CDR3 residues: CASSYSGLASYEQYF. For the CDR3, the DNA is TGTGCCAGCAGTTACTCCGGACTAGCATCCTACGAGCAGTACTTC.

This clone was detected only a few times. The rearrangement links TRBV6-5 to TRBJ2-7, with TRBD1 matching 9 bases. This CDR3 is built from 15 residues. Germline CDR1 is MNHEY and CDR2 is SVGAGI. V shed 5 bases, J shed 6 bases, and the junction held 11 bases outside the gene matches. The chain's CDR3 is CASSRPGQGGGEQYF. The CDR3 bases are TGTGCCAGCAGTCGTCCGGGACAGGGAGGCGGCGAGCAGTACTTC.

This chain links TRBV14 with TRBJ2-3, with D uncertain. CDR1 and CDR2 (germline): SGHDN, FVKESK. V was clipped by 3 bases and J by 6 bases, with 16 bases between them. The CDR3 contains 15 residues. The CDR3: CASSHPLDPQDTQYF. CDR3 bases: TGTGCCAGCAGCCACCCCCTCGATCCCCAGGATACGCAGTATTTT. The variable domain in full, completed from reference TRBV14 and TRBJ2-3, reads EAGVTQFPSHSVIEKGQTVTLRCDPISGHDNLYWYRRVMGKEIKFLLHFVKESKQDESGMPNNRFLAERTGGTYSTLKVQPAELEDSGVYFCASSHPLDPQDTQYFGPGTRLTVL.

The rearrangement links TRBV7-9 to TRBJ1-1, with D perhaps TRBD1 (5 bases). Trimming pared 8 bases from V and 7 bases from J, leaving 26 bases between. CDR3 length: 16 amino acids. From germline, CDR1 is SEHNR and CDR2 FQNEAQ (reference sequence). The CDR3 DNA is TGTGCCAGCTCGGGGCCGGGGCCGGAAGTGGACATTGAAGCTTTCTTT. It encodes CASSGPGPEVDIEAFF. Drawing the rest from reference TRBV7-9 and TRBJ1-1, the complete variable domain is DTGVSQNPRHKITKRGQNVTFRCDPISEHNRLYWYRQTLGQGPEFLTYFQNEAQLEKSRLLSDRFSAERPKGSFSTLEIQRTEQGDSAMYLCASSGPGPEVDIEAFFGQGTRLTVV.